This T cell receptor beta chain is from a study of blood T cell repertoires in COVID-19. Germline V lookup: CDR1 GTSNPN, CDR2 SVGIG (reference sequence). There are 14 residues in the CDR3. The J segment lost 4 bases and the V segment lost 2 bases, leaving 4 bases of the junction unmatched. Using immunoSEQ multiplex PCR, the repertoire was profiled, and TCRdb retains in-frame clones only, with some absent. The table includes more than 110,000 clones, more than 75% detected once. J is TRBJ1-1 and V is TRBV30; TRBD1 aligns across 10 bases. The specimen sequenced was peripheral blood. The origin of this receptor is a man aged 80 or over with acute or convalescent COVID-19. For the CDR3, the DNA is TGTGCCTGGAGTCCCGGGACAGGGGCCACTGAAGCTTTCTTT. This encodes CAWSPGTGATEAFF.